The clone carrying this T cell receptor (beta chain) was counted once. As yet, its antigen is unknown. This PCR relied on a set of 60 Vbeta primers and 13 Jbeta primers. Some clones are missing from TCRdb's copy, which holds only in-frame ones; the method was immunoSEQ multiplex PCR. The sample has more than 85,000 clones, over 80% seen once; the top ten hold approximately 6.1%. The entry originates in a study of cytomegalovirus exposure and HLA in healthy donors. Study-level background: Earlier findings included about 120 million unique TCR beta sequences obtained from about 179 million T cells. Findings and caveats of the study: CMV serostatus was the sole immune exposure data available. Previously analyzed data showed that most TCR beta V segments were productive at a frequency of about 90% or about 30%.

Regarding donors, all were healthy bone marrow donors. This CDR3 spans 16 amino acids. The junction had 13 bases not matched to a gene; V was cut back by 10 bases and J by 1 base. Germline V gene lookup returns CDR1 ENHRY and CDR2 SYGVKD. V usage is TRBV10-3 and J usage is TRBJ2-7; TRBD2 agrees at 10 bases. The sequenced sample consisted of PBMCs. The sequence came from a man aged 18 to 29 in good health and CMV-seronegative. The CDR3 sequence: CATKREGLTFSYEQYF. The CDR3 DNA reads TGTGCCACCAAGCGGGAGGGCCTCACTTTTTCCTACGAGCAGTACTTC.